The rows below give T cell receptor beta chains drawn from one sample of a study of blood T cell repertoires in COVID-19. Profiled with immunoSEQ multiplex PCR; TCRdb holds only in-frame clones, not every one. The table has about 40,000 clones, more than 75% seen once. The sample taken for sequencing was peripheral blood. These receptors all come from an elderly man with acute or convalescent COVID-19. The CDR3 runs from the conserved cysteine through the conserved F or W. Each record gives: J gene, clone size, CDR3 length, D gene, V gene, CDR3 protein, CDR3 DNA. The D gene is left open where the match is weak. Clone size, where shown, is once, few, many, or a class for clones that have expanded.

j_call: TRBJ2-2
clone_size: few
cdr3_length: 15
d_call: NA
v_call: TRBV5-5
cdr3_aa: CASSFFTAGTGELFF
cdr3_nt: TGTGCCAGCAGCTTTTTTACAGCAGGCACCGGGGAGCTGTTTTTT

j_call: TRBJ1-2
clone_size: NA
cdr3_length: 16
d_call: TRBD1
v_call: TRBV3-1/TRBV3-2
cdr3_aa: CASSQAGQGRAYGYTF
cdr3_nt: TGTGCCAGCAGCCAGGCGGGACAGGGGAGGGCCTATGGCTACACCTTC

j_call: TRBJ1-6
clone_size: NA
cdr3_length: 16
d_call: NA
v_call: TRBV9
cdr3_aa: CASSFTGEVGNSPLHF
cdr3_nt: TGTGCCAGCAGCTTCACGGGAGAGGTCGGCAATTCACCCCTCCACTTT

j_call: TRBJ1-2
clone_size: NA
cdr3_length: 15
d_call: NA
v_call: TRBV4-1
cdr3_aa: CASSQVKSTNYGYTF
cdr3_nt: TGCGCCAGCAGCCAAGTGAAGAGCACTAACTATGGCTACACCTTC

j_call: TRBJ2-7
clone_size: NA
cdr3_length: 14
d_call: NA
v_call: TRBV19
cdr3_aa: CASSVQTTGGEQYF
cdr3_nt: TGTGCCAGTAGTGTACAGACTACCGGGGGCGAGCAGTACTTC

j_call: TRBJ1-1
clone_size: NA
cdr3_length: 13
d_call: NA
v_call: TRBV5-1
cdr3_aa: CATSDTGNTEAFF
cdr3_nt: TGCGCCACTTCGGACACGGGGAACACTGAAGCTTTCTTT

j_call: TRBJ1-6
clone_size: NA
cdr3_length: 16
d_call: NA
v_call: TRBV6-2/TRBV6-3
cdr3_aa: CASSYRQGTHRGPLHF
cdr3_nt: TGTGCCAGCAGTTATCGGCAGGGGACCCACCGGGGACCCCTCCACTTT

j_call: TRBJ2-5
clone_size: once
cdr3_length: 17
d_call: TRBD2
v_call: TRBV6-2/TRBV6-3
cdr3_aa: CASSYHQSGGLQETQYF
cdr3_nt: TGTGCCAGCAGTTACCACCAAAGCGGGGGGCTCCAAGAGACCCAGTACTTC

j_call: TRBJ2-3
clone_size: NA
cdr3_length: 15
d_call: TRBD1
v_call: TRBV6-5
cdr3_aa: CASGQGTGFTDTQYF
cdr3_nt: TGTGCCAGCGGCCAAGGGACAGGGTTCACAGATACGCAGTATTTT

j_call: TRBJ2-2
clone_size: few
cdr3_length: 13
d_call: NA
v_call: TRBV5-4
cdr3_aa: CASSQGYTGELFF
cdr3_nt: TGTGCCAGCAGTCAGGGGTACACCGGGGAGCTGTTTTTT

j_call: TRBJ2-7
clone_size: NA
cdr3_length: 16
d_call: NA
v_call: TRBV23-1
cdr3_aa: CASSQSPSGVNYEQYF
cdr3_nt: TGCGCCAGCAGTCAATCTCCGTCAGGGGTTAACTACGAGCAGTACTTC

j_call: TRBJ2-5
clone_size: NA
cdr3_length: 15
d_call: NA
v_call: TRBV18
cdr3_aa: CASSPPQGGGETQYF
cdr3_nt: TGTGCCAGCTCACCACCGCAGGGGGGAGGAGAGACCCAGTACTTC

j_call: TRBJ2-1
clone_size: NA
cdr3_length: 15
d_call: NA
v_call: TRBV15
cdr3_aa: CATSRVQGWYNEQFF
cdr3_nt: TGTGCCACCAGCAGAGTACAGGGCTGGTACAATGAGCAGTTCTTC

j_call: TRBJ1-1
clone_size: few
cdr3_length: 11
d_call: NA
v_call: TRBV20-1
cdr3_aa: CSASTQREAFF
cdr3_nt: TGCAGTGCTAGCACGCAGCGTGAAGCTTTCTTT

j_call: TRBJ1-2
clone_size: NA
cdr3_length: 13
d_call: NA
v_call: TRBV10-3
cdr3_aa: CAIRVTANYGYTF
cdr3_nt: TGTGCCATCAGGGTAACGGCTAACTATGGCTACACCTTC

j_call: TRBJ1-1
clone_size: NA
cdr3_length: 15
d_call: TRBD1
v_call: TRBV2
cdr3_aa: CASRTTQGVGTEAFF
cdr3_nt: TGTGCCAGCAGGACGACGCAGGGGGTAGGAACTGAAGCTTTCTTT

j_call: TRBJ1-2
clone_size: NA
cdr3_length: 14
d_call: TRBD1
v_call: TRBV10-3
cdr3_aa: CAISDGQGDYGYTF
cdr3_nt: TGTGCCATCAGTGATGGACAGGGGGACTATGGCTACACCTTC

j_call: TRBJ1-2
clone_size: NA
cdr3_length: 13
d_call: NA
v_call: TRBV6-1
cdr3_aa: CASSEFRIRDYTF
cdr3_nt: TGTGCCAGCAGTGAATTTCGCATTCGGGACTACACCTTC

j_call: TRBJ1-1
clone_size: few
cdr3_length: 12
d_call: NA
v_call: TRBV29-1
cdr3_aa: CSTEGVSTEAFF
cdr3_nt: TGCAGCACAGAGGGGGTTTCGACTGAAGCTTTCTTT

j_call: TRBJ2-4
clone_size: NA
cdr3_length: 17
d_call: TRBD2
v_call: TRBV5-1
cdr3_aa: CASSYSGTSGTKNIQYF
cdr3_nt: TGCGCCAGCAGCTATTCCGGGACTAGCGGGACAAAAAACATTCAGTACTTC

j_call: TRBJ1-2
clone_size: many
cdr3_length: 12
d_call: NA
v_call: TRBV6-2/TRBV6-3
cdr3_aa: CASRPRNYGYTF
cdr3_nt: TGTGCCAGCAGACCTCGGAACTATGGCTACACCTTC

j_call: TRBJ2-5
clone_size: few
cdr3_length: 13
d_call: NA
v_call: TRBV4-1
cdr3_aa: CASSRLPGEVQYF
cdr3_nt: TGCGCCAGCAGCCGGCTCCCCGGGGAGGTCCAGTACTTC

j_call: TRBJ2-3
clone_size: NA
cdr3_length: 17
d_call: TRBD2
v_call: TRBV4-2
cdr3_aa: CASSQGTTSGSSDTQYF
cdr3_nt: TGTGCCAGCAGCCAAGGGACGACTAGCGGGAGCTCAGATACGCAGTATTTT

j_call: TRBJ2-1
clone_size: NA
cdr3_length: 14
d_call: TRBD1
v_call: TRBV19
cdr3_aa: CASSPDRGFHEQFF
cdr3_nt: TGTGCCAGTAGTCCTGACAGGGGATTCCATGAGCAGTTCTTC

j_call: TRBJ2-7
clone_size: NA
cdr3_length: 16
d_call: NA
v_call: TRBV6-6
cdr3_aa: CASSTSRVAEAYEQYF
cdr3_nt: TGTGCCAGCAGTACCTCCCGGGTAGCGGAGGCCTACGAGCAGTACTTC

j_call: TRBJ2-5
clone_size: NA
cdr3_length: 15
d_call: TRBD2
v_call: TRBV19
cdr3_aa: CASSIYLAGLETQYF
cdr3_nt: TGTGCCAGTAGTATTTATTTAGCGGGGTTAGAGACCCAGTACTTC

j_call: TRBJ1-1
clone_size: NA
cdr3_length: 18
d_call: NA
v_call: TRBV16
cdr3_aa: CASSQIKWGEYPNTEAFF
cdr3_nt: TGTGCCAGCAGCCAAATTAAATGGGGGGAGTACCCGAACACTGAAGCTTTCTTT

j_call: TRBJ2-1
clone_size: NA
cdr3_length: 12
d_call: NA
v_call: TRBV6-5
cdr3_aa: CASTYGGAQAFF
cdr3_nt: TGTGCCAGCACCTATGGTGGGGCACAGGCGTTCTTC

j_call: TRBJ2-3
clone_size: NA
cdr3_length: 16
d_call: TRBD1
v_call: TRBV6-5
cdr3_aa: CASSYWDRGFTDTQYF
cdr3_nt: TGTGCCAGCAGTTACTGGGACAGGGGGTTCACAGATACGCAGTATTTT

j_call: TRBJ2-7
clone_size: NA
cdr3_length: 13
d_call: TRBD1
v_call: TRBV7-3
cdr3_aa: CASSFGQGDEQYF
cdr3_nt: TGTGCCAGCAGCTTCGGACAGGGGGACGAGCAGTACTTC

j_call: TRBJ2-7
clone_size: NA
cdr3_length: 16
d_call: TRBD1
v_call: TRBV13
cdr3_aa: CASSSTGTVFSYEQYF
cdr3_nt: TGTGCCAGCAGCTCCACCGGGACAGTTTTCTCCTACGAGCAGTACTTC

j_call: TRBJ2-7
clone_size: NA
cdr3_length: 17
d_call: TRBD1
v_call: TRBV27
cdr3_aa: CASSSGAGQGGSYEQYF
cdr3_nt: TGTGCCAGCAGTTCAGGTGCGGGACAGGGGGGTTCCTACGAGCAGTACTTC

j_call: TRBJ2-7
clone_size: few
cdr3_length: 16
d_call: TRBD1
v_call: TRBV7-9
cdr3_aa: CASSSTSGTGLHEQYF
cdr3_nt: TGTGCCAGCAGCTCGACCTCCGGGACAGGGCTGCACGAGCAGTACTTC

j_call: TRBJ1-2
clone_size: NA
cdr3_length: 12
d_call: NA
v_call: TRBV28
cdr3_aa: CASRRGGYGYTF
cdr3_nt: TGTGCCAGCAGAAGAGGGGGCTATGGCTACACCTTC

j_call: TRBJ1-2
clone_size: NA
cdr3_length: 14
d_call: TRBD1
v_call: TRBV12-5
cdr3_aa: CASGLWGQGYGYTF
cdr3_nt: TGTGCTAGTGGTTTGTGGGGACAGGGCTATGGCTACACCTTC

j_call: TRBJ1-6
clone_size: NA
cdr3_length: 14
d_call: NA
v_call: TRBV10-3
cdr3_aa: CAISDTGTREPLHF
cdr3_nt: TGTGCCATCAGTGATACCGGGACCCGGGAGCCCCTCCACTTT

j_call: TRBJ2-3
clone_size: NA
cdr3_length: 13
d_call: TRBD2
v_call: TRBV7-9
cdr3_aa: CASSLGTSYTQYF
cdr3_nt: TGTGCCAGCAGCCTTGGGACTAGCTATACGCAGTATTTT

j_call: TRBJ2-5
clone_size: few
cdr3_length: 16
d_call: TRBD2
v_call: TRBV11-1
cdr3_aa: CASSQITSGRRETQYF
cdr3_nt: TGTGCCAGCAGCCAAATTACTAGCGGGAGGAGGGAGACCCAGTACTTC

j_call: TRBJ2-7
clone_size: NA
cdr3_length: 14
d_call: TRBD2
v_call: TRBV27
cdr3_aa: CASSMGLANYEQYF
cdr3_nt: TGTGCCAGCAGCATGGGACTAGCGAACTACGAGCAGTACTTC

j_call: TRBJ2-5
clone_size: NA
cdr3_length: 17
d_call: NA
v_call: TRBV20-1
cdr3_aa: CSASTPGGAVGRETQYF
cdr3_nt: TGCAGTGCTAGTACCCCGGGTGGGGCGGTGGGAAGGGAGACCCAGTACTTC